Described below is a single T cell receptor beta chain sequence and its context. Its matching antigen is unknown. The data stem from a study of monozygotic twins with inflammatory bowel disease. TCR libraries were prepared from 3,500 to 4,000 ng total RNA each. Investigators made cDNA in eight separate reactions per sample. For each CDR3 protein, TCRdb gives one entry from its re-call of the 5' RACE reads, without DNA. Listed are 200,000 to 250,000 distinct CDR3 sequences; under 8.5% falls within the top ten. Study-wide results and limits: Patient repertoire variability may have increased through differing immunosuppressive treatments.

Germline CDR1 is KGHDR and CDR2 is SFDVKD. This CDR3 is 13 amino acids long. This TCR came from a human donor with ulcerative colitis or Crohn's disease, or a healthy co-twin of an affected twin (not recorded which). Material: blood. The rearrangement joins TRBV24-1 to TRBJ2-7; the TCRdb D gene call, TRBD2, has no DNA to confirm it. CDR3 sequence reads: CATSDSPGYEQYF.